The next 22 T cell receptor beta chains were all read from a single sample in a study of vaccination and CD4 T cells after COVID-19. Oncomine TCR Beta short-read sequencing was applied to DNA from cultured CD4+ T cells. Via MiXCR, TCRdb re-called the PCR reads, giving one row per CDR3 protein. The sample holds about 15,000 distinct CDR3 sequences, roughly 52% seen once. Stated treatment: roughly nine-day PBMC culture with coronavirus spike peptide pools or control peptides (ViraFEST assay). Their specific antigens are unknown. The sample in question was CD4+ T cells from blood, cultured in vitro, obtained before SARS-CoV-2 vaccination. Receptor source: a human donor who had recovered from COVID-19.

This clonotype was counted only a few times. V is TRBV24-1 and J is TRBJ2-5; D possibly uses TRBD1 or TRBD2 (7 bases each). From germline, CDR1 is KGHDR and CDR2 SFDVKD. V dropped 8 bases and J dropped 5 bases, with 17 bases sitting between them. This CDR3 contains 14 residues. The CDR3 DNA follows: TGTGCCACCATCGGCTATCAGGGGGGGGAGACCCAGTACTTC. It specifies CATIGYQGGETQYF.

The V call is TRBV6-1, the J call TRBJ1-6; 7 bases agree with TRBD1. This CDR3 is built from 13 residues. The junction had 4 bases not matched to a gene; V was cut back by 5 bases and J by 9 bases. Germline CDR1 is MNHNS and CDR2 is SASEGT. CDR3 bases: TGTGCCAGCAGTCAGGGGGTTGTTTCACCCCTCCACTTT. Translating gives CASSQGVVSPLHF.

The rearrangement links TRBV27 to TRBJ2-2, with 8 positions matching TRBD1. The CDR3 is 15 residues long. Germline assignment: CDR1 MNHEY and CDR2 SMNVEV (reference sequence). V shed 1 base, J shed 7 bases, and the junction held 5 bases outside the gene matches. CDR3 residues: CASSLWTGSGGELFF. In DNA, the CDR3 is TGTGCCAGCAGTTTATGGACAGGGTCGGGCGGGGAGCTGTTTTTT.

The V call is TRBV19, the J call TRBJ2-7; 10 nucleotides match TRBD1. In germline, CDR1 is LNHDA, CDR2 SQIVND (reference sequence). J lost 2 bases, V lost 5 bases, and 9 bases had no gene match. The CDR3 has 16 residues. In DNA form, the CDR3 reads TGTGCCAGTAGTCCCCTCGGGGACAGGGGTACCTACGAGCAGTACTTC. Its translation: CASSPLGDRGTYEQYF.

This chain links TRBV7-9 with TRBJ1-1, with D possibly being TRBD1 (5 bases). The CDR3 is 16 residues long. Looked up from germline, CDR1 is SEHNR and CDR2 is FQNEAQ (reference sequence). Trimming left V 3 bases short and J 2 bases short, with 16 bases between. The CDR3: CASSFSTGGINTEAFF. In DNA, the CDR3 is TGTGCCAGCAGCTTTAGTACGGGGGGGATAAACACTGAAGCTTTCTTT.

This sequence joins TRBV20-1 and TRBJ2-5, with 8 bases fitting TRBD2. V was pared by 5 bases and J by 5 bases, with 7 bases of the junction left unmatched. There are 13 residues in the CDR3. Looked up from germline, CDR1 is DFQATT and CDR2 is SNEGSKA (reference sequence). This CDR3 is CSARPPGGETQYF. For the CDR3, the DNA is TGCAGTGCTCGGCCCCCGGGGGGGGAGACCCAGTACTTC.

This chain links TRBV20-1 with TRBJ2-7; TRBD2 is a possible D gene (6 bases). CDR1 and CDR2 (germline): DFQATT, SNEGSKA (reference sequence). This CDR3 is built from 15 residues. The V end was cut by 6 bases, the J end by 3 bases, with 21 bases between. CDR3 nucleotides: TGCAGTGCCCGGGGTCGGGGGAGTCCCCACTACGAGCAGTACTTC. Encoded protein: CSARGRGSPHYEQYF.

The CDR3 coding sequence is TGTGCCAGCAGTTTATCACCAGCCTACTATGGCTACACCTTC. Its protein product is CASSLSPAYYGYTF. The gene calls are TRBV28 and TRBJ1-2; D is uncertain. The V gene's germline CDR1 is MDHEN and CDR2 SYDVKM. This CDR3 is 14 amino acids long. Trimming took off 1 base at V and 3 bases at J, with 9 bases between the two ends.

The chain joins TRBV27 to TRBJ1-1; 9 bases are shared with TRBD1. CDR1 MNHEY and CDR2 SMNVEV come from the germline V gene (reference sequence). Trimming cost V 5 bases and J 4 bases; bases outside gene matches: 5. The CDR3 length is 14 residues. The chain's CDR3 is CASSPQGAGTEAFF. The CDR3 DNA sequence: TGTGCCAGCAGTCCACAGGGGGCTGGCACTGAAGCTTTCTTT.

This sequence joins TRBV7-2 and TRBJ1-1, with D tentatively TRBD1 (5 bases). V was cut by 5 bases and J by 2 bases, with 21 bases left in between. Per germline, CDR1 SGHTA and CDR2 FQGNSA. CDR3 length equals 17 residues. CDR3 loop: CASSTTKIRRGNTEAFF. As DNA, the CDR3 is TGTGCCAGCAGCACGACGAAAATCAGGAGGGGAAACACTGAAGCTTTCTTT.

V gene TRBV30 combines with J gene TRBJ2-7; D ambiguous. The V and J ends lost 2 bases and 3 bases respectively, with 17 bases between them. The CDR3 has 15 residues. Germline CDR1 and CDR2: GTSNPN and SVGIG (reference sequence). The CDR3 DNA reads TGTGCCTGGAGTCCAGGCTCAGCCCAATTCTACGAGCAGTACTTC. This sequence encodes CAWSPGSAQFYEQYF.

The chain carries TRBV6-1 and TRBJ2-7; perhaps D is TRBD1 or TRBD2 (6 bases each). V lost 7 bases and J 5 bases, leaving 18 bases between the germline ends. CDR1 MNHNS and CDR2 SASEGT come from the germline V gene. CDR3 size: 14 residues. For the CDR3, the DNA is TGTGCCAGCACCCCTCGTCGGGGGCTGAACGAGCAGTACTTC. It specifies CASTPRRGLNEQYF.

V and J are TRBV28 and TRBJ1-1; the D is unclear. Trimming stripped 4 bases from V and 0 bases from J, with 18 bases between. Germline V lookup: CDR1 MDHEN, CDR2 SYDVKM. This CDR3 spans 17 amino acids. In DNA, the CDR3 is TGTGCCAGCAGTTCTGTGTCCGAGCCGCTTATGAACACTGAAGCTTTCTTT. This codes for CASSSVSEPLMNTEAFF.

Only one count was recorded for this clonotype. V gene TRBV3-1 combines with J gene TRBJ1-6, with D possibly being TRBD1 (5 bases). V was clipped by 4 bases and J by 13 bases, with 17 bases between them. This CDR3 region has 14 residues. Germline assignment: CDR1 LGHDT and CDR2 YNNKEL (reference sequence). The CDR3 region has the DNA TGTGCCAGCAGCCCGCAGGACACCCTCGGTCCCCTCCACTTT. Translated: CASSPQDTLGPLHF.

To note about this clonotype: One junction end does not reproduce the germline sequence, and a read error may be involved. DNA of the CDR3: TGTGCCAGCAGCTCGGCAGTGGGCAATCAGCTCCAGCATTTT. Protein: CASSSAVGNQLQHF. The chain links TRBV7-9 to TRBJ1-5; D is undetermined. Germline lookup yields CDR1 SEHNR and CDR2 FQNEAQ (reference sequence). The length of the CDR3 is 14 residues.

J is TRBJ2-3 and V is TRBV6-1, with 7 bases matching TRBD2. The CDR3 runs to 15 residues. J lost 4 bases, V lost 2 bases, and 6 bases had no gene match. Germline V CDR1 and CDR2: MNHNS, SASEGT. This chain's CDR3 is CASSELRGGPDTQYF. Written as DNA, the CDR3 is TGTGCCAGCAGTGAATTGAGGGGAGGGCCAGATACGCAGTATTTT.

This clonotype was detected only once. CDR3 sequence: CASSQDIIRGGEAFF. The CDR3 DNA reads TGCGCCAGCAGCCAAGATATAATAAGGGGCGGTGAGGCTTTCTTT. The chain has TRBV4-1 and TRBJ1-1; TRBD1 is a possible D gene (5 bases). Germline-derived CDR1 and CDR2 are MGHRA and YSYEKL. V shed 0 bases and J shed 11 bases, with 19 bases lying between them. The CDR3 covers 15 residues.

This chain joins TRBV25-1 and TRBJ1-1, with D perhaps matching TRBD1 (5 bases). Trimming cost V 1 base and J 3 bases, with 15 bases left between them. The CDR3 runs 16 residues. Germline assignment: CDR1 MGHDK and CDR2 SYGVNS. CDR3 amino acids: CASSESGRAFYTEAFF. The CDR3 DNA sequence: TGTGCCAGCAGTGAATCGGGCAGGGCATTTTACACTGAAGCTTTCTTT. The full variable domain, rest sourced from reference TRBV25-1 and TRBJ1-1, is EADIYQTPRYLVIGTGKKITLECSQTMGHDKMYWYQQDPGMELHLIHYSYGVNSTEKGDLSSESTVSRIRTEHFPLTLESARPSHTSQYLCASSESGRAFYTEAFFGQGTRLTVV.

The rearrangement uses TRBV19 and TRBJ1-5, with TRBD1 identical over 11 bases. Germline V gene sequence: CDR1 LNHDA, CDR2 SQIVND (reference sequence). This CDR3 has 14 residues. V lost 9 bases to trimming and J lost 6 bases; unmatched junction nucleotides: 7. In DNA form, the CDR3 reads TGTGCCAGCTCCGGGACAGGGGGTGTTCAGCCCCAGCATTTT. Its translation: CASSGTGGVQPQHF.

This clonotype was found a few times. The rearrangement joins TRBV7-3 to TRBJ1-1; D is undetermined. The CDR3 runs to 13 residues. With 5 bases removed from V and 2 bases from J, the gap between germline ends came to 9 bases. Germline CDR1 SGHTA, CDR2 FQGTGA. As DNA, the CDR3 is TGTGCCAGCAGCACATCACATAACACTGAAGCTTTCTTT. Translating gives CASSTSHNTEAFF. The full variable domain, with the rest looked up from reference TRBV7-3 and TRBJ1-1, is GAGVSQTPSNKVTEKGKYVELRCDPISGHTALYWYRQSLGQGPEFLIYFQGTGAADDSGLPNDRFFAVRPEGSVSTLKIQRTERGDSAVYLCASSTSHNTEAFFGQGTRLTVV.

This clonotype has more than one count but fewer than ten. The CDR3 DNA is TGTGCCAGCAGCTTAGGGGTGGCCGCCTACGAGCAGTACTTC. Amino acid sequence: CASSLGVAAYEQYF. V gene TRBV7-9 combines with J gene TRBJ2-7, with no clear D. The germline V gene has CDR1 SEHNR and CDR2 FQNEAQ (reference sequence). V was trimmed by 1 base and J by 2 bases, leaving 9 bases between them. The CDR3 runs to 14 residues.

The chain links TRBV4-1 to TRBJ1-2; D unresolved. Trimming removed 1 base from V and 0 bases from J, with 15 bases in between. This CDR3 is built from 17 residues. CDR1 and CDR2 (germline): MGHRA, YSYEKL. CDR3 sequence (DNA): TGCGCCAGCAGCCAAGTGGGCTCGGGGAACCCTAACTATGGCTACACCTTC. Protein: CASSQVGSGNPNYGYTF.